These T cell receptor beta chains were read from a single sample in a study of siplizumab effects on memory and regulatory T cells. The repertoire was sequenced with immunoSEQ multiplex PCR; TCRdb's copy has only in-frame clones and lacks some. The sample carries 97,000 or so clones, around 90% recorded once. The specimen sequenced was CD4+ T cells sorted from blood. Receptors were obtained from a human donor in good health. The CDR3 runs from the conserved cysteine through the conserved F or W. Fields, in order: clone size, V gene, D gene, J gene, CDR3 DNA, CDR3 protein. A D gene is named only where the DNA matches it firmly. Expanded clones are given a class, and other clones once, few, many or no size at all.

clone_size: NA; v_call: TRBV10-3; d_call: TRBD1; j_call: TRBJ2-7; cdr3_nt: TGTGCCATCAGTGACCGGGACAGGGCCTACGAGCAGTACTTC; cdr3_aa: CAISDRDRAYEQYF
clone_size: once; v_call: TRBV28; d_call: NA; j_call: TRBJ1-3; cdr3_nt: TGTGCCAGCAGGACCGGGACGTTTGGAAACACCATATATTTT; cdr3_aa: CASRTGTFGNTIYF
clone_size: NA; v_call: TRBV19; d_call: NA; j_call: TRBJ1-1; cdr3_nt: TGTGCCAGTAGTATACGGGGGGCGAACACTGAAGCTTTCTTT; cdr3_aa: CASSIRGANTEAFF
clone_size: NA; v_call: TRBV28; d_call: NA; j_call: TRBJ1-2; cdr3_nt: TGTGCCAGCAGTCCAGACGGGCCGGGGGGCTACACCTTC; cdr3_aa: CASSPDGPGGYTF
clone_size: NA; v_call: TRBV30; d_call: NA; j_call: TRBJ2-5; cdr3_nt: TGTGCCTGGAGCGGAAAGGCGGGAAGGGTGGCAAAAGAGACCCAGTACTTC; cdr3_aa: CAWSGKAGRVAKETQYF
clone_size: NA; v_call: TRBV5-6; d_call: TRBD1; j_call: TRBJ1-1; cdr3_nt: TGTGCCAGCAGCCGAGACAGGGGTATTGGAAACACTGAAGCTTTCTTT; cdr3_aa: CASSRDRGIGNTEAFF
clone_size: NA; v_call: TRBV19; d_call: NA; j_call: TRBJ1-3; cdr3_nt: TGTGCCACTAGGCAGGTTGGATCTGGAAACACCATATATTTT; cdr3_aa: CATRQVGSGNTIYF
clone_size: once; v_call: TRBV30; d_call: TRBD2; j_call: TRBJ2-7; cdr3_nt: TGTGCCTGGAGTGTAGGGACTAGCGGAGTCGAGCAGTACTTC; cdr3_aa: CAWSVGTSGVEQYF
clone_size: NA; v_call: TRBV28; d_call: NA; j_call: TRBJ1-1; cdr3_nt: TGTGCCAGCAGCCCCCGCGGACAGTTGAACACTGAAGCTTTCTTT; cdr3_aa: CASSPRGQLNTEAFF
clone_size: NA; v_call: TRBV6-1; d_call: NA; j_call: TRBJ2-3; cdr3_nt: TGTGCCAGCAGTGACAGTAAGGGACGGCTAGCAGCCCGAGATACGCAGTATTTT; cdr3_aa: CASSDSKGRLAARDTQYF
clone_size: NA; v_call: TRBV28; d_call: TRBD2; j_call: TRBJ2-1; cdr3_nt: TGTGCAAGCGCAGGGGGGCCCGTAGCGGGGGGCTCCTACAATGAGCAGTTCTTC; cdr3_aa: CASAGGPVAGGSYNEQFF
clone_size: NA; v_call: TRBV5-1; d_call: TRBD2; j_call: TRBJ2-1; cdr3_nt: TGCGCCAGCAGGGAAAGAATAGCGGGAACGAATGAGCAGTTCTTC; cdr3_aa: CASRERIAGTNEQFF
clone_size: NA; v_call: TRBV5-4; d_call: TRBD1; j_call: TRBJ2-7; cdr3_nt: TGTGCCAGCAGTAATACAGGACAGGGCGGTACCTACGAGCAGTACTTC; cdr3_aa: CASSNTGQGGTYEQYF
clone_size: NA; v_call: TRBV19; d_call: NA; j_call: TRBJ1-1; cdr3_nt: TGTGCCAGTAGTATTAGACGTAACACTGAAGCTTTCTTT; cdr3_aa: CASSIRRNTEAFF
clone_size: NA; v_call: TRBV7-6; d_call: NA; j_call: TRBJ2-7; cdr3_nt: TGTGCCAGCAGCCGGGCGGGACTCCCCCACGAGCAGTACTTC; cdr3_aa: CASSRAGLPHEQYF
clone_size: NA; v_call: TRBV19; d_call: NA; j_call: TRBJ2-1; cdr3_nt: TGTGCCAGTAGTAAGGACAGGGAGGGCCTTGAGCAGTTCTTC; cdr3_aa: CASSKDREGLEQFF